This is a list of T cell receptor beta chains from one sample in a study of T cells in Graves' hyperthyroidism and ophthalmopathy. TCRdb reanalysed the multiplex PCR reads using MiXCR and keeps one entry per CDR3 protein. The sample has 200,000 to 300,000 distinct CDR3 sequences; about a sixth are singletons. The sample consisted of blood. Receptors originate from a woman younger than 30 with Graves' ophthalmopathy. The CDR3 runs from the conserved cysteine through the conserved F or W. D genes are given only for firm matches. Clone size is stated in some rows and not others, as once, few, many or a class when expanded.

J gene,D gene,clone size,V gene,CDR3 DNA,CDR3 protein
TRBJ2-3,TRBD2,many,TRBV6-4,TGTGCCAGCAGTGACTCTAGCGGGGGGGCAGATACGCAGTATTTT,CASSDSSGGADTQYF
TRBJ1-5,NA,many,TRBV6-1,TGTGCCAGCAGTGAAATGGACAGATCTAATCAGCCCCAGCATTTT,CASSEMDRSNQPQHF
TRBJ2-1,TRBD1,many,TRBV24-1,TGTGCCACCAGTGATTTCGGACAGGGCTTAAGTGATGAGCAGTTCTTC,CATSDFGQGLSDEQFF
TRBJ1-2,TRBD1,many,TRBV30,TGTGCCTTAGGGGGCGACTATGGCTACACCTTC,CALGGDYGYTF
TRBJ1-1,TRBD1,NA,TRBV27,TGTGCCAGCAGTTTTGTGGACAGGATGGACACTGAAGCTTTCTTT,CASSFVDRMDTEAFF
TRBJ1-2,TRBD1,few,TRBV2,TGTGCCAGCAGTCCAAGGACAGGGGGGATCTATGGCTACACCTTC,CASSPRTGGIYGYTF
TRBJ1-5,NA,many,TRBV20-1,TGCAGTGCTAGAATGGATAGCAATCAGCCCCAGCATTTT,CSARMDSNQPQHF
TRBJ2-7,NA,many,TRBV30,TGTGCCTGGAGTGTCTCCGGTGCGCAGTACTTC,CAWSVSGAQYF
TRBJ2-1,TRBD2,many,TRBV18,TGTGCCAGCACTTCTAGCGGTTTCTCCTACAATGAGCAGTTCTTC,CASTSSGFSYNEQFF
TRBJ2-3,NA,many,TRBV27,TGTGCCAGCAGCAGGGAGAGGAGCACAGATACGCAGTATTTT,CASSRERSTDTQYF